Sequencing of this T cell receptor beta chain was carried out in a study of T cell repertoires in cytomegalovirus infection. Notes on the study in general: Clonotype analysis showed dominance of the ex vivo response by HLA-C-restricted CMV-specific TCR beta clonotypes.

With regard to this clonotype: Its cognate antigen is unknown.

MiXCR, applied by TCRdb to the reads, yields one record per CDR3 protein. The sample records about 310,000 distinct CDR3 sequences, roughly 16% being singletons. The CDR3 sequence is 13 residues long. V shed 5 bases, J shed 6 bases, and the junction held 4 bases outside the gene matches. Germline-derived CDR1 and CDR2 are SGHNT and YENEEA. Source material: PBMCs. The chain carries TRBV11-3 and TRBJ1-2; 9 bases agree with TRBD1. The receptor comes from a human donor in good health (CMV status not recorded). Some clones in this sample may be carry-over from other donors' samples. CDR3 sequence reads: CASSITGGDGYTF. In DNA, the CDR3 is TGTGCCAGCAGCATCACAGGGGGCGATGGCTACACCTTC.